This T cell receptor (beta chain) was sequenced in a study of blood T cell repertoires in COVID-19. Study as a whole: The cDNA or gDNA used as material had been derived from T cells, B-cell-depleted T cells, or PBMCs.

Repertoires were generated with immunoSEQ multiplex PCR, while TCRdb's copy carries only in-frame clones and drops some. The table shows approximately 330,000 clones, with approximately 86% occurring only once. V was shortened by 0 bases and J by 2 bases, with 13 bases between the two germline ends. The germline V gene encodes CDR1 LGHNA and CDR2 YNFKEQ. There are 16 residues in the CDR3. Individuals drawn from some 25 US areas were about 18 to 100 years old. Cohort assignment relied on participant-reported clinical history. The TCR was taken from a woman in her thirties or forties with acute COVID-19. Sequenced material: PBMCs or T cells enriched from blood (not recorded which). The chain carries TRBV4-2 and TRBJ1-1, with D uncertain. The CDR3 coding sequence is TGTGCCAGCAGCCAAGATACGTCGCAGGTTAACACTGAAGCTTTCTTT. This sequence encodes CASSQDTSQVNTEAFF.